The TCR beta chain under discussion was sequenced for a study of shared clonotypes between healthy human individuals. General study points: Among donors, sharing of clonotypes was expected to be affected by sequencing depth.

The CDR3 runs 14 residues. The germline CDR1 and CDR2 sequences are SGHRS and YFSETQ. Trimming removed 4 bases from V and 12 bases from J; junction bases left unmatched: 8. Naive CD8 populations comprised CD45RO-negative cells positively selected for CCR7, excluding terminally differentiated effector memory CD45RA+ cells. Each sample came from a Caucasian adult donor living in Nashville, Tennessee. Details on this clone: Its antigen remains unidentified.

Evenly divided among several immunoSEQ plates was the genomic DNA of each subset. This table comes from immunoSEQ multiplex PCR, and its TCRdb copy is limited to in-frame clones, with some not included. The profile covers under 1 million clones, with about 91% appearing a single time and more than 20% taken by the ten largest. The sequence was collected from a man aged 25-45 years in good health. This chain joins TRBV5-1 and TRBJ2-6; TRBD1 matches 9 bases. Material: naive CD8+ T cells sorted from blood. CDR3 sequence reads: CASSPDRGQFVLTF. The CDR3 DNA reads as TGCGCCAGCAGCCCGGACAGGGGCCAGTTCGTCCTGACTTTC.